One sample yielded the 13 T cell receptor beta chains listed below, sequenced in a study of blood T cell repertoires in COVID-19. TCRdb's table, derived via immunoSEQ multiplex PCR, lists solely in-frame clones and lacks some. The sample consists of 75,000 to 80,000 clones, 88% of them appearing once. Sequencing was performed on peripheral blood. The source is a human donor in a cohort sampled during active COVID-19.

This clone was counted a single time. This sequence joins TRBV13 and TRBJ1-2; TRBD1 might be the D (5 bases). With 7 bases removed from V and 7 bases from J, the gap between germline ends came to 19 bases. The CDR3 is 14 amino acids. Per the germline V gene, CDR1 is PRHDT and CDR2 is FYEKMQ (reference sequence). The CDR3 region is CASTASAGLGGYTF. CDR3 DNA: TGTGCCAGCACCGCTTCCGCAGGGTTGGGTGGCTACACCTTC. Full variable domain (rest looked up from reference TRBV13 and TRBJ1-2): AAGVIQSPRHLIKEKRETATLKCYPIPRHDTVYWYQQGPGQDPQFLISFYEKMQSDKGSIPDRFSAQQFSDYHSELNMSSLELGDSALYFCASTASAGLGGYTFGSGTRLTVV.

The chain joins TRBV6-5 to TRBJ2-5, with TRBD1 as a possible D gene (6 bases). Between the trimmed V and J ends, which lost 5 bases and 7 bases, there was a span of 17 bases. The length of the CDR3 is 14 residues. Germline-derived CDR1 and CDR2 are MNHEY and SVGAGI. CDR3 in DNA: TGTGCCAGCAGTCCAGGGGACCTCGTTGGGACCCAGTACTTC. This encodes CASSPGDLVGTQYF.

The rearrangement uses TRBV6-5 and TRBJ1-2; 7 nucleotides align to TRBD1. The trim removed 2 bases at V and 6 bases at J, leaving 6 bases unmatched. Germline values: CDR1 MNHEY, CDR2 SVGAGI. This CDR3 is 14 amino acids long. CDR3 region: CASSYVRDRDGYTF. The CDR3 DNA sequence: TGTGCCAGCAGTTACGTCCGAGACAGGGATGGCTACACCTTC.

CDR3 coding DNA: TGTGCCACCAGTGATTTTGGCAGGGGGGTTCAAGATACGCAGTATTTT. Its translation is CATSDFGRGVQDTQYF. The V call is TRBV24-1, the J call TRBJ2-3; D might be TRBD1 (7 bases). Between the trimmed V and J ends, which lost 1 base and 5 bases, there was a span of 15 bases. Germline V lookup: CDR1 KGHDR, CDR2 SFDVKD. The CDR3 is 16 residues long.

The chain links TRBV2 to TRBJ1-5; 11 bases map to TRBD1. The CDR3 runs to 14 residues. Unmatched junction bases numbered 9, after V lost 6 bases and J lost 11 bases. Germline V gene sequence: CDR1 SNHLY, CDR2 FYNNEI. The CDR3 DNA is TGTGCCAGCAGCAGGGACAGGGGGAGGGGGTCCCAGCATTTT. The encoded protein is CASSRDRGRGSQHF.

The V and J genes are TRBV6-1 and TRBJ1-6; 9 nucleotides align to TRBD1. CDR1 and CDR2 (germline): MNHNS, SASEGT. The V segment lost 3 bases and the J segment 11 bases; nucleotides outside the gene matches: 5. The CDR3 totals 14 residues. The CDR3 region is CASSEDRGGTPLHF. The DNA of the CDR3 is TGTGCCAGCAGTGAGGACAGGGGTGGGACACCCCTCCACTTT.

The gene calls are TRBV4-2 and TRBJ2-7; TRBD2 matches 7 bases. The CDR3 contains 15 residues. Trimming removed 0 bases from V and 3 bases from J; junction bases left unmatched: 5. Germline V gene sequence: CDR1 LGHNA, CDR2 YNFKEQ. The CDR3 is CASSQEGAGIYEQYF. The CDR3 DNA reads as TGTGCCAGCAGCCAAGAAGGAGCGGGAATCTACGAGCAGTACTTC.

This chain connects TRBV5-1 to TRBJ2-3; possibly TRBD1 for D (6 bases). Trimming took off 4 bases at V and 0 bases at J, with 18 bases between the two ends. The germline CDR1 and CDR2 sequences are SGHRS and YFSETQ. The CDR3 totals 17 residues. The CDR3 protein is CASSPIQGFPSTDTQYF. CDR3 DNA: TGCGCCAGCAGCCCCATCCAGGGGTTCCCCAGCACAGATACGCAGTATTTT.

The J gene is TRBJ2-3, the V gene TRBV19, with 8 bases that match TRBD1. The germline gives CDR1 LNHDA, CDR2 SQIVND (reference sequence). The CDR3 runs 14 residues. The junction had 11 bases not matched to a gene; V was cut back by 5 bases and J by 10 bases. The CDR3 DNA sequence: TGTGCCAGTAGTGTGGGACAGGTGGTTCGGCCGCAGTATTTT. As protein: CASSVGQVVRPQYF.

The chain combines TRBV19 with TRBJ1-1; 8 nucleotides match TRBD1. The CDR3 is 13 residues long. The trim removed 6 bases at V and 3 bases at J, leaving 3 bases unmatched. Germline CDR1 and CDR2: LNHDA and SQIVND (reference sequence). The CDR3 sequence is CASSQDRDTEAFF. DNA for the CDR3: TGTGCCAGTAGCCAGGACAGGGACACTGAAGCTTTCTTT.

V and J are TRBV28 and TRBJ2-7, with 9 nucleotides matching TRBD1. Germline trimming cut 4 bases from V and 0 bases from J; bases unmatched to any gene: 4. The CDR3 contains 15 residues. In germline, CDR1 is MDHEN, CDR2 SYDVKM. This chain's CDR3 is CASSSPGQGSYEQYF. The CDR3 nucleotides are TGTGCCAGCAGTTCCCCGGGACAGGGCTCCTACGAGCAGTACTTC.

The chain combines TRBV7-9 with TRBJ2-3; TRBD2 might be the D (5 bases). V was shortened by 4 bases and J by 6 bases, with 8 bases between the two germline ends. The CDR3 runs to 12 residues. The V gene's germline CDR1 is SEHNR and CDR2 FQNEAQ (reference sequence). The CDR3: CASSYRGDTQYF. The CDR3 region has the DNA TGTGCCAGCAGCTATCGCGGGGATACGCAGTATTTT.

The chain recombines TRBV18 with TRBJ1-1; D perhaps matches TRBD1 (6 bases). Germline V gene sequence: CDR1 KGHSH, CDR2 LQKENI. CDR3 length: 15 residues. V was clipped by 6 bases and J by 1 base, with 15 bases between them. CDR3 in DNA: TGTGCCAGCTCCCGCGGGGGCGGTGGGAACACTGAAGCTTTCTTT. The encoded protein is CASSRGGGGNTEAFF. The full variable domain, its missing parts supplied by reference TRBV18 and TRBJ1-1, is NAGVMQNPRHLVRRRGQEARLRCSPMKGHSHVYWYRQLPEEGLKFMVYLQKENIIDESGMPKERFSAEFPKEGPSILRIQQVVRGDSAAYFCASSRGGGGNTEAFFGQGTRLTVV.